These T cell receptor beta chains were read from a single sample in a study of T cells in Graves' hyperthyroidism and ophthalmopathy. TCRdb ran MiXCR on the multiplex PCR reads and lists one entry per CDR3 protein. The table lists about 96,000 distinct CDR3 sequences, 51% of them singletons, with about 25% in the top ten. The sequenced material came from blood. The receptors were sampled from a woman aged 40 to 50 with Graves' hyperthyroidism. The CDR3 runs from the conserved cysteine through the conserved F or W. D genes are given only for firm matches. Some rows have no size entry. The others give once, few or many, or a class for an expanded clone.

j_gene	v_gene	d_gene	abundance	CDR3aa	CDR3nt
TRBJ2-5	TRBV6-6	TRBD1	NA	CASRTGVETQYF	TGTGCCAGCAGGACAGGGGTGGAGACCCAGTACTTC
TRBJ2-7	TRBV9	NA	many	CASSVGVVVPRGSYEQYF	TGTGCCAGCAGCGTAGGGGTAGTGGTCCCCCGGGGCTCCTACGAGCAGTACTTC
TRBJ2-3	TRBV5-1	TRBD2	many	CASSPGTSGDTQYF	TGCGCCAGCAGCCCCGGGACTAGCGGAGATACGCAGTATTTT
TRBJ2-7	TRBV7-2	TRBD2	NA	CASSQASGSSF	TGTGCCAGCAGCCAAGCTAGCGGGAGCAGTTTC
TRBJ1-5	TRBV20-1	NA	NA	CSAGRQAQHF	TGCAGTGCAGGTCGACAGGCCCAGCATTTT
TRBJ2-7	TRBV29-1	TRBD1	NA	CSVGTGEWKQYF	TGCAGCGTAGGAACAGGGGAATGGAAGCAGTACTTC
TRBJ1-2	TRBV5-1	TRBD1	NA	CASSLGQGTYGYTF	TGCGCCAGCAGCTTGGGACAGGGGACATATGGCTACACCTTC
TRBJ1-1	TRBV5-1	NA	many	CASSPRTGTAEAFF	TGCGCCAGCAGCCCTCGAACAGGGACGGCTGAAGCTTTCTTT
TRBJ1-1	TRBV20-1	NA	NA	CSAGGGVAFF	TGCAGTGCCGGGGGCGGGGTAGCTTTCTTT
TRBJ2-5	TRBV2	NA	NA	CATSKGQVQETQYF	TGTGCCACGTCAAAAGGGCAGGTACAAGAGACCCAGTACTTC
TRBJ2-5	TRBV20-1	TRBD2	many	CSAVAGAETQYF	TGCAGTGCTGTAGCGGGAGCAGAGACCCAGTACTTC
TRBJ2-5	TRBV7-2	TRBD2	NA	CASSPLAGGRETQYF	TGTGCCAGCAGTCCCCTAGCGGGAGGCCGAGAGACCCAGTACTTC
TRBJ2-7	TRBV15	NA	NA	CATSSESSYEQYF	TGTGCCACCTCCAGCGAGAGCTCCTACGAGCAGTACTTC
TRBJ2-3	TRBV29-1	TRBD2	NA	CSVPGGTSGRALDTQYF	TGCAGCGTCCCTGGGGGGACTAGCGGGAGGGCCCTAGATACGCAGTATTTT
TRBJ1-6	TRBV9	NA	NA	CASSYTGGGDAYNSPLHF	TGTGCCAGCAGTTACACGGGAGGGGGGGACGCCTATAATTCACCCCTCCACTTT
TRBJ2-5	TRBV15	TRBD2	NA	CATSSTSGQETQYF	TGTGCCACCAGCTCCACTAGCGGCCAAGAGACCCAGTACTTC
TRBJ2-5	TRBV19	TRBD2	many	CASAERREGQETQYF	TGTGCCAGTGCCGAGAGACGGGAGGGGCAAGAGACCCAGTACTTC
TRBJ1-4	TRBV12-3/TRBV12-4	NA	many	CASTNPGRVNEKLFF	TGTGCCAGCACTAACCCAGGGAGGGTTAATGAAAAACTGTTTTTT
TRBJ1-1	TRBV4-1	NA	many	CASYLRRENTEAFF	TGCGCCAGCTATCTCCGGAGGGAGAACACTGAAGCTTTCTTT
TRBJ2-6	TRBV29-1	NA	few	CSVEGMAFGRANVLTF	TGCAGCGTTGAGGGTATGGCGTTCGGGAGGGCCAACGTCCTGACTTTC
TRBJ2-2	TRBV14	TRBD1	many	CASSQVDRMGGELFF	TGTGCCAGCAGCCAAGTGGACAGGATGGGCGGGGAGCTGTTTTTT
TRBJ1-2	TRBV5-4	TRBD1	once	CASSSMTGKDYGYTF	TGTGCCAGCAGCTCTATGACAGGGAAGGACTATGGCTACACCTTC
TRBJ1-2	TRBV24-1	NA	NA	CATSGRSVNYGYTF	TGTGCCACCAGTGGCCGGTCGGTAAACTATGGCTACACCTTC
TRBJ2-6	TRBV20-1	TRBD1	many	CSARRDSSGANVLTF	TGCAGTGCTAGAAGGGACAGCTCTGGGGCCAACGTCCTGACTTTC
TRBJ2-2	TRBV7-6	TRBD2	many	CASSPRLAGGEIGELFF	TGTGCCAGCAGCCCCAGACTAGCGGGAGGTGAAATCGGGGAGCTGTTTTTT
TRBJ1-1	TRBV7-9	NA	NA	CASANGVRVALF	TGTGCCAGCGCCAATGGGGTCAGGGTGGCTCTCTTT
TRBJ1-4	TRBV2	NA	NA	CASSRSATREEKLFF	TGTGCCAGCAGTCGCTCGGCTACACGGGAGGAAAAACTGTTTTTT
TRBJ1-1	TRBV19	NA	NA	CASSRDGNYGTEAFF	TGTGCCAGTAGTCGGGACGGGAACTATGGCACTGAAGCTTTCTTT
TRBJ1-1	TRBV7-3	TRBD1	few	CASSNGQGVAFF	TGTGCCAGCAGTAACGGACAGGGAGTGGCTTTCTTT
TRBJ2-7	TRBV10-3	NA	many	CAISEMTTSYEQYF	TGTGCCATCAGTGAGATGACTACCTCCTACGAGCAGTACTTC
TRBJ2-7	TRBV7-2	NA	many	CASSPGNAYEQYF	TGTGCCAGCAGTCCCGGGAACGCCTACGAGCAGTACTTC
TRBJ2-7	TRBV7-2	NA	NA	CASRREGESYEQYF	TGTGCCAGCCGGAGGGAAGGGGAGAGCTACGAGCAGTACTTC
TRBJ2-2	TRBV6-6	TRBD2	few	CAGRGGAGSNTGELFF	TGTGCCGGCCGGGGGGGCGCGGGCTCGAACACCGGGGAGCTGTTTTTT
TRBJ2-7	TRBV6-5	NA	many	CASSYSGRSYEQYF	TGTGCCAGCAGTTACTCGGGCAGATCCTACGAGCAGTACTTC
TRBJ1-2	TRBV12-3/TRBV12-4	NA	NA	CASSLTGTIYGYTF	TGTGCCAGCAGTTTAACCGGGACAATTTATGGCTACACCTTC
TRBJ1-2	TRBV7-2	TRBD1	many	CASSLAGQGGGYTF	TGCGCCAGCAGCTTGGCCGGACAGGGGGGAGGCTACACCTTC
TRBJ2-3	TRBV7-2	TRBD2	few	CASSSVLYPGLAGVTDTQYF	TGTGCCAGCAGCTCCGTACTATACCCGGGACTAGCGGGAGTCACAGATACGCAGTATTTT
TRBJ1-3	TRBV6-5	NA	many	CASSYSNSGNTIYF	TGTGCCAGCAGTTATTCGAACTCTGGAAACACCATATATTTT
TRBJ2-7	TRBV2	TRBD2	many	CASSGLSRESVYEQYF	TGTGCCAGCAGTGGTCTTTCGCGGGAGTCGGTCTACGAGCAGTACTTC
TRBJ1-2	TRBV27	NA	many	CASSGLGGYTF	TGTGCCAGCAGTGGGCTTGGAGGCTACACCTTC
TRBJ1-5	TRBV7-2	NA	NA	CASSLVAGPGQPQHF	TGTGCCAGCAGCCTTGTAGCGGGACCGGGTCAGCCCCAGCATTTT
TRBJ1-5	TRBV10-3	TRBD1	many	CATIHRDRESYSNQPQHF	TGTGCCACGATACACCGGGACAGGGAATCATATAGCAATCAGCCCCAGCATTTT
TRBJ2-7	TRBV20-1	NA	many	CSARGGFLLSYEQYF	TGCAGTGCTAGAGGGGGCTTTCTCTTGTCCTACGAGCAGTACTTC
TRBJ2-2	TRBV4-1	NA	NA	CASSQDPGGGFNTGELFF	TGCGCCAGCAGCCAAGACCCGGGAGGGGGCTTCAACACCGGGGAGCTGTTTTTT
TRBJ1-2	TRBV15	TRBD1	NA	CATSRATGIGHGYTF	TGTGCCACCAGCAGAGCGACAGGGATAGGACATGGCTACACCTTC
TRBJ2-5	TRBV7-2	TRBD2	once	CASSFSSGRGETQYF	TGTGCCAGCAGCTTTAGTAGCGGGAGAGGGGAGACCCAGTACTTC
TRBJ2-7	TRBV14	TRBD2	NA	CASSLDPSGGSYEQYF	TGTGCCAGCAGTCTAGATCCTAGCGGGGGCTCCTACGAGCAGTACTTC
TRBJ1-2	TRBV2	NA	many	CASRSDNQYTF	TGTGCCAGCAGGTCCGACAACCAATACACCTTC
TRBJ2-7	TRBV7-2	NA	many	CASSLRGLVTSEQYF	TGTGCCAGCAGTCTACGGGGACTTGTAACCTCCGAGCAGTACTTC
TRBJ1-1	TRBV10-3	NA	many	CAIRAGHTSTEAFF	TGTGCCATCAGGGCGGGACATACGTCCACTGAAGCTTTCTTT
TRBJ1-2	TRBV7-8	NA	NA	CASSLDGRGGRGYTF	TGTGCCAGCAGCTTAGACGGGAGGGGAGGCCGAGGCTACACCTTC
TRBJ1-2	TRBV5-8	NA	NA	CASSSDGGGNYGYTF	TGTGCCAGCAGCTCCGACGGGGGCGGGAACTATGGCTACACCTTC
TRBJ1-6	TRBV6-5	NA	many	CASSFTGTPSNSPLHF	TGTGCCAGCAGTTTCACCGGGACACCTTCCAATTCACCCCTCCACTTT
TRBJ1-5	TRBV7-3	TRBD1	NA	CASSFNLDRGTNQPQHF	TGTGCCAGCAGCTTCAATTTGGACAGGGGGACTAATCAGCCCCAGCATTTT
TRBJ2-7	TRBV25-1	TRBD2	NA	CASCRGSGPSYEQYF	TGTGCCAGCTGCCGGGGTAGCGGGCCCTCCTACGAGCAGTACTTC
TRBJ2-2	TRBV12-3/TRBV12-4	NA	many	CASSLRQGSNTGELFF	TGTGCCAGCAGTTTGCGTCAAGGATCGAACACCGGGGAGCTGTTTTTT
TRBJ2-7	TRBV20-1	TRBD2	NA	CSAGATSGRTYEQYF	TGCAGTGCTGGGGCGACTAGCGGGAGAACCTACGAGCAGTACTTC
TRBJ2-5	TRBV20-1	NA	NA	CSATLDSGERETQYF	TGCAGTGCTACCTTGGACAGTGGGGAACGCGAGACCCAGTACTTC
TRBJ1-4	TRBV5-1	NA	many	CASREGATNEKLFF	TGCGCCAGCAGAGAGGGAGCAACTAATGAAAAACTGTTTTTT